Below are 24 T cell receptor beta chains sequenced from a single sample in a study of T cells in Graves' hyperthyroidism and ophthalmopathy. The source material, RNA transcripts, was used to amplify TCR beta CDR3 regions. An initial round of RT-PCR targeting the TCR CDR3 relied on the HTBI primer set. Using its own MiXCR run on the multiplex PCR reads, TCRdb lists one record per CDR3 protein. This sample has around 660,000 distinct CDR3 sequences, with 45% found just once. Sequenced: peripheral blood or thyroid tissue (not recorded which). Receptors were obtained from an adult man with Graves' disease, either hyperthyroidism or ophthalmopathy (not recorded which).

The V and J genes are TRBV5-1 and TRBJ1-3; 7 nucleotides match TRBD1. Trimming at V came to 0 bases and at J to 0 bases, leaving 3 bases not matched to a gene. The germline CDR1 and CDR2 sequences are SGHRS and YFSETQ. The CDR3 has 16 amino acids. The CDR3, as DNA: TGCGCCAGCAGCTTGGACAGGGGCGACTCTGGAAACACCATATATTTT. Translating gives CASSLDRGDSGNTIYF.

The rearrangement uses TRBV7-9 and TRBJ2-2; 9 bases align to TRBD1. Germline V gene lookup returns CDR1 SEHNR and CDR2 FQNEAQ (reference sequence). The trim removed 1 base at V and 4 bases at J, leaving 4 bases unmatched. The CDR3 has 16 residues. The CDR3 region is CASSLVGQGSTGELFF. Here the CDR3 DNA reads TGTGCCAGCAGCTTAGTTGGACAGGGGTCCACCGGGGAGCTGTTTTTT.

As DNA, the CDR3 is TGTGCCAGCAGCTCTGAGGGGACAGGGAAACCCTACGAGCAGTACTTC. It is translated as CASSSEGTGKPYEQYF. This sequence joins TRBV7-9 and TRBJ2-7; 9 bases align to TRBD1. Germline V gene lookup returns CDR1 SEHNR and CDR2 FQNEAQ (reference sequence). V shed 4 bases and J 2 bases; nucleotides not matched to a gene: 9. This CDR3 region has 16 residues.

A remark on this clonotype: A much more abundant neighbour one base away suggests this may be a read error. The chain joins TRBV5-1 to TRBJ1-2; D may be TRBD1 (5 bases). The CDR3 spans 14 residues. Germline V gives CDR1 SGHRS, CDR2 YFSETQ. Trimming took 4 bases from V and 4 from J, leaving 14 bases between them. CDR3 nucleotide sequence: TGCGCCAGCAGCACGGGACTGACCGTCTATGGCTACACCTTC. Translated: CASSTGLTVYGYTF.

A few counts support this clonotype. The chain couples TRBV7-8 to TRBJ1-2, with unresolved D. There are 14 residues in the CDR3. CDR1 and CDR2 from the germline V gene are SGHVS and FQNEAQ. Deletions cut 1 base from V and 2 bases from J, with 8 bases between. The DNA for the CDR3 is TGTGCCAGCAGCTTAGAATCGATAAACTATGGCTACACCTTC. It encodes CASSLESINYGYTF. Complete variable domain (other parts from reference TRBV7-8 and TRBJ1-2): GAGVSQSPRYKVAKRGQDVALRCDPISGHVSLFWYQQALGQGPEFLTYFQNEAQLDKSGLPSDRFFAERPEGSVSTLKIQRTQQEDSAVYLCASSLESINYGYTFGSGTRLTVV.

In this sample, this clonotype turned up a few times. V and J are TRBV14 and TRBJ1-6, with D perhaps matching TRBD1 (5 bases). This CDR3 has 15 residues. With 1 base removed from V and 6 bases from J, the gap between germline ends came to 10 bases. CDR1 is SGHDN, CDR2 FVKESK, per germline. As DNA, the CDR3 is TGTGCCAGCAGCCAAGGGGACGGCGTTAATTCACCCCTCCACTTT. Translating gives CASSQGDGVNSPLHF.

About this clonotype: A read error is possible here, since a much larger clone lies one base away. The V call is TRBV10-3, the J call TRBJ2-7; D might be TRBD2 (5 bases). The CDR3 runs 15 residues. The germline CDR1 and CDR2 sequences are ENHRY and SYGVKD. V was cut by 2 bases and J by 0 bases, with 11 bases left in between. CDR3 amino acids: CAISEGGWVSYEQYF. CDR3 nucleotides: TGTGCCATCAGTGAGGGAGGCTGGGTCTCCTACGAGCAGTACTTC.

The chain carries TRBV10-3 and TRBJ1-5; 10 nucleotides line up with TRBD1. Germline CDR1 ENHRY, CDR2 SYGVKD. The CDR3 runs 18 residues. The V segment lost 5 bases and the J segment 6 bases; nucleotides outside the gene matches: 16. The CDR3 is CAISLLGDRGNVPQPQHF. The DNA for the CDR3 is TGTGCCATCAGTTTACTGGGGGACAGGGGTAACGTCCCTCAGCCCCAGCATTTT.

This clonotype was observed a single time. The rearrangement links TRBV15 to TRBJ2-7; D not certain. V was cut by 5 bases and J by 1 base, with 12 bases left in between. The CDR3 has 14 residues. CDR1 is LNHNV and CDR2 is YYDKDF in the germline V gene (reference sequence). CDR3 loop: CATSFGRSSYEQYF. The CDR3 bases are TGTGCCACCAGCTTCGGACGGTCATCCTACGAGCAGTACTTC.

The J gene is TRBJ1-2, the V gene TRBV6-1, with no clear D. This CDR3 is 16 amino acids long. Germline loops: CDR1 MNHNS, CDR2 SASEGT. The V end lost 5 bases, the J end lost 4 bases, and 20 bases lay between the germline ends. In DNA form, the CDR3 reads TGTGCCAGCAGTCCGAACTCCGGGAGGCTGGGCTATGGCTACACCTTC. Translated: CASSPNSGRLGYGYTF.

This clonotype showed up just a few times. V gene TRBV6-6 combines with J gene TRBJ2-5; 7 positions match TRBD1. Germline lookup yields CDR1 MNHNY and CDR2 SVGAGI (reference sequence). With 2 bases clipped from V and 5 bases from J, the junction kept 2 bases outside the gene matches. The CDR3 spans 13 residues. The CDR3 DNA follows: TGTGCCAGCAGTTACAGGGGGCGGGAGACCCAGTACTTC. This encodes CASSYRGRETQYF.

The chain recombines TRBV7-9 with TRBJ1-1, with 8 bases fitting TRBD1. The CDR3 sequence is 16 residues long. The germline gives CDR1 SEHNR, CDR2 FQNEAQ (reference sequence). V shed 4 bases, J shed 0 bases, and the junction held 7 bases outside the gene matches. The CDR3 DNA reads as TGTGCCAGCAGCTCACCCGGGACAGGCATGAACACTGAAGCTTTCTTT. Its translation: CASSSPGTGMNTEAFF.

J is TRBJ2-7 and V is TRBV6-5; tentatively, D is TRBD1 (5 bases). This CDR3 comprises 14 residues. Germline V lookup: CDR1 MNHEY, CDR2 SVGAGI. Trimming removed 7 bases at V and 5 bases at J, with 18 bases between. The CDR3 coding sequence is TGTGCCAGCAATGACAGATTTTTAGTGGACGAGCAGTACTTC. This encodes CASNDRFLVDEQYF.

Concerning this clonotype itself: Since a much larger clone is just one base distant, this may be a read error. This CDR3 is missing its conserved last phenylalanine or tryptophan, likely due to a read error. The chain joins TRBV20-1 to TRBJ1-5, with D tentatively TRBD1 (5 bases). The CDR3 length is 12 residues. Germline V gene lookup returns CDR1 DFQATT and CDR2 SNEGSKA (reference sequence). Trimming pared 7 bases from V and 3 bases from J, leaving 10 bases between. The DNA for the CDR3 is TGCAGTGTGGGGCGGGCCAATCAGCCCCAGCATTGT. This codes for CSVGRANQPQHC.

The chain links TRBV9 to TRBJ2-5, with 7 bases aligning to TRBD2. The CDR3 contains 15 residues. V gave up 5 bases and J gave up 2 bases; unmatched junction bases: 9. The germline CDR1 and CDR2 sequences are SGDLS and YYNGEE. CDR3 protein: CASSVASGSQETQYF. CDR3 in DNA: TGTGCCAGCAGTGTGGCTAGCGGATCTCAAGAGACCCAGTACTTC.

This rearrangement joins TRBV7-9 to TRBJ1-1, with D maybe TRBD1 (5 bases). Germline CDR1 reads SEHNR; CDR2 reads FQNEAQ (reference sequence). V gave up 2 bases and J gave up 5 bases, with 15 bases separating them. The CDR3 is 15 residues long. The CDR3 here is CASSLFSGLGTEAFF. In nucleotides, the CDR3 is TGTGCCAGCAGCTTATTCTCGGGGCTTGGGACTGAAGCTTTCTTT. Supplemented by reference TRBV7-9 and TRBJ1-1, the full variable domain reads DTGVSQNPRHKITKRGQNVTFRCDPISEHNRLYWYRQTLGQGPEFLTYFQNEAQLEKSRLLSDRFSAERPKGSFSTLEIQRTEQGDSAMYLCASSLFSGLGTEAFFGQGTRLTVV.

This clonotype was recorded many times. The chain is built from TRBV29-1 and TRBJ1-1; D not resolved. The V and J ends lost 4 bases and 8 bases respectively, with 17 bases between them. From germline, CDR1 is SQVTM and CDR2 ANQGSEA. The CDR3 length is 13 residues. The CDR3 region is CSVVKSRTAEAFF. CDR3 nucleotides: TGCAGCGTTGTGAAATCTCGGACGGCCGAAGCTTTCTTT.

This clonotype was counted only a few times. The chain uses TRBV6-1 and TRBJ1-5; TRBD1 is a possible D gene (6 bases). Germline lookup yields CDR1 MNHNS and CDR2 SASEGT. The V and J ends lost 5 bases and 5 bases respectively, with 13 bases between them. CDR3 length: 14 residues. This CDR3 reads CASSYLQGDQPQHF. DNA for the CDR3: TGTGCCAGCAGTTACTTACAGGGTGATCAGCCCCAGCATTTT.

The gene calls are TRBV5-1 and TRBJ1-1; D might be TRBD1 (5 bases). CDR3 size: 13 residues. V was clipped by 5 bases and J by 3 bases, with 11 bases between them. Germline lookup yields CDR1 SGHRS and CDR2 YFSETQ. CDR3 sequence reads: CASRDLQDTEAFF. The CDR3 DNA is TGCGCCAGCAGAGATCTACAGGACACTGAAGCTTTCTTT.

This chain uses TRBV15 with TRBJ2-5; TRBD2 matches 11 bases. Per germline, CDR1 LNHNV and CDR2 YYDKDF (reference sequence). The CDR3 covers 19 residues. V was clipped by 0 bases and J by 7 bases; unmatched bases: 16. The CDR3 DNA reads TGTGCCACCAGCAGAGATTGGAGGGAGACTAGCGGGACGCAGGGGACCCAGTACTTC. It specifies CATSRDWRETSGTQGTQYF.

Many counts were recorded for this clonotype. The J gene is TRBJ2-7, the V gene TRBV2, with a weak D call TRBD2 (6 bases). Germline loops: CDR1 SNHLY, CDR2 FYNNEI. V gave up 8 bases and J gave up 6 bases, with 11 bases separating them. The CDR3 sequence is 11 residues long. The CDR3 protein is CASLGGAEQYF. CDR3 DNA sequence: TGTGCCAGCTTGGGAGGCGCCGAGCAGTACTTC.

This clonotype was detected ten times or more. The CDR3 region is CATSRLGSRNTEAFF. The CDR3 region has the DNA TGTGCCACCAGCAGACTCGGCAGCAGGAACACTGAAGCTTTCTTT. This chain joins TRBV15 and TRBJ1-1; D call uncertain. CDR3 length equals 15 residues. V lost 2 bases to trimming and J lost 1 base, with 11 bases between them. Per germline, CDR1 LNHNV and CDR2 YYDKDF (reference sequence). Using reference TRBV15 and TRBJ1-1 for the parts outside the CDR3, the full variable domain is DAMVIQNPRYQVTQFGKPVTLSCSQTLNHNVMYWYQQKSSQAPKLLFHYYDKDFNNEADTPDNFQSRRPNTSFCFLDIRSPGLGDTAMYLCATSRLGSRNTEAFFGQGTRLTVV.

At least ten counts were recorded for this clonotype. The V and J genes are TRBV2 and TRBJ1-5; possibly TRBD1 for D (6 bases). CDR1 and CDR2 from the germline V gene are SNHLY and FYNNEI. The CDR3 has 13 residues. The DNA of the CDR3 is TGTGCGTTCAGGGGTAGTAGCAATCAGCCCCAGCATTTT. Protein sequence: CAFRGSSNQPQHF.

This clonotype was counted many times. DNA for the CDR3: TGTGCCAGCAGTAGAAGCTCTGGGGCCAACGTCCTGACTTTC. It yields the protein CASSRSSGANVLTF. The V and J genes are TRBV2 and TRBJ2-6, with unresolved D. The CDR3 runs 14 residues. V lost 5 bases, J lost 0 bases, and 5 bases lay in between. Germline assignment: CDR1 SNHLY and CDR2 FYNNEI.